Following are 7 T cell receptor beta chains from one sample sequenced in a study of shared clonotypes between healthy human individuals. Naive CD8 cells, CD45RO-negative and positively selected for CCR7, excluded terminally differentiated effector memory CD45RA+ cells. The assay was immunoSEQ multiplex PCR, and TCRdb's table has in-frame clones only and misses some. The sample carries about 590,000 clones, around 95% recorded once. Sequencing input: naive CD8+ T cells sorted from blood. The source is a woman between 25 and 40 years old in good health.

Only one count was recorded for this clone. V is TRBV11-2 and J is TRBJ2-1; D is possibly TRBD1 (6 bases). The V and J ends lost 5 bases and 13 bases respectively, with 18 bases between them. This CDR3 is built from 13 residues. Germline lookup yields CDR1 SGHAT and CDR2 FQNNGV. In nucleotides, the CDR3 is TGTGCCAGCAGCCTCAGGACAGTCTTGAGCCAGTTCTTC. Translating it yields CASSLRTVLSQFF.

The gene calls are TRBV19 and TRBJ2-1; D gene unclear. V gave up 9 bases and J gave up 7 bases, with 16 bases separating them. Germline V gene data show CDR1 as LNHDA and CDR2 as SQIVND (reference sequence). The CDR3 length is 13 residues. The CDR3 nucleotides are TGTGCCAGCTCCGTCTGGAGCATGAATGAGCAGTTCTTC. The encoded protein is CASSVWSMNEQFF.

This clone was counted a few times. V usage is TRBV6-6 and J usage is TRBJ1-5, with a weak D call TRBD1 (6 bases). V lost 8 bases to trimming and J lost 5 bases, with 19 bases between them. Germline V gene sequence: CDR1 MNHNY, CDR2 SVGAGI (reference sequence). The CDR3 consists of 15 residues. The CDR3 region is CASAFGPQGYQPQHF. The CDR3 DNA follows: TGTGCCAGCGCCTTCGGACCACAGGGATATCAGCCCCAGCATTTT.

This clone was seen a single time. This chain connects TRBV4-1 to TRBJ2-1; 7 bases map to TRBD1. This CDR3 is 13 amino acids long. CDR1 and CDR2 (germline): MGHRA, YSYEKL. Germline trimming cut 0 bases from V and 10 bases from J; bases unmatched to any gene: 3. The CDR3 region is CASSQERGQEQFF. DNA of the CDR3: TGCGCCAGCAGCCAAGAGAGGGGGCAGGAGCAGTTCTTC.

Regarding this clone: The identical CDR3 is also encoded by other nucleotide sequences in the sample. V usage is TRBV4-1 and J usage is TRBJ2-7; D is uncertain. The V and J ends lost 0 bases and 2 bases respectively, with 14 bases between them. CDR3 length: 16 residues. The germline gives CDR1 MGHRA, CDR2 YSYEKL. The CDR3 region is CASSQDGTGPTYEQYF. In DNA form, the CDR3 reads TGCGCCAGCAGCCAAGATGGAACGGGCCCTACCTACGAGCAGTACTTC.

The chain is built from TRBV20-1 and TRBJ1-2; TRBD1 matches at 8 bases. This CDR3 is 11 amino acids long. With 8 bases clipped from V and 3 bases from J, the junction kept 2 bases outside the gene matches. The V gene's germline CDR1 is DFQATT and CDR2 SNEGSKA (reference sequence). In DNA form, the CDR3 reads TGCAGTTCGGACAGGGACTATGGCTACACCTTC. Its translation: CSSDRDYGYTF.

The chain combines TRBV5-6 with TRBJ2-3; D is uncertain. Germline V gene data show CDR1 as SGHDT and CDR2 as YYEEEE. The V end was cut by 4 bases, the J end by 7 bases, with 28 bases between. This CDR3 region has 18 residues. CDR3 residues: CASSQKLSGESPPYTQYF. The CDR3 DNA follows: TGTGCCAGCAGCCAAAAGTTATCTGGAGAGTCCCCCCCATATACGCAGTATTTT. Variable domain in full (rest from reference TRBV5-6 and TRBJ2-3): DAGVTQSPTHLIKTRGQQVTLRCSPKSGHDTVSWYQQALGQGPQFIFQYYEEEERQRGNFPDRFSGHQFPNYSSELNVNALLLGDSALYLCASSQKLSGESPPYTQYFGPGTRLTVL.